The next 18 T cell receptor beta chains were all read from a single sample in a study of blood T cell repertoires in COVID-19. Repertoires were generated with immunoSEQ multiplex PCR, while TCRdb's copy carries only in-frame clones and drops some. The data hold under 250,000 clones, with about 90% observed a single time. The sample consisted of peripheral blood. All receptors come from a man aged 25-45 years with acute or convalescent COVID-19.

V and J are TRBV7-9 and TRBJ1-1; 7 nucleotides match TRBD1. This CDR3 has 15 residues. CDR1 is SEHNR and CDR2 is FQNEAQ in the germline V gene (reference sequence). The J segment lost 0 bases and the V segment lost 5 bases, leaving 6 bases of the junction unmatched. Written as DNA, the CDR3 is TGTGCCAGCAGCCCACGGGACAGTATGAACACTGAAGCTTTCTTT. It specifies CASSPRDSMNTEAFF.

V and J are TRBV29-1 and TRBJ1-2; D might be TRBD1 (5 bases). CDR1 is SQVTM, CDR2 ANQGSEA, per germline. The V end lost 7 bases, the J end lost 4 bases, and 13 bases lay between the germline ends. There are 12 residues in the CDR3. The DNA of the CDR3 is TGCAGCGCACCTGGGCAGGGCTATGGCTACACCTTC. It translates to CSAPGQGYGYTF.

The chain carries TRBV7-9 and TRBJ2-7, with D perhaps matching TRBD1 (6 bases). V was trimmed by 0 bases and J by 1 base, leaving 10 bases between them. Germline CDR1 SEHNR, CDR2 FQNEAQ (reference sequence). CDR3 size: 15 residues. The CDR3 DNA reads as TGTGCCAGCAGCTTAGCTACAGGGAAGTCCTACGAGCAGTACTTC. Its protein product is CASSLATGKSYEQYF.

J is TRBJ1-2 and V is TRBV19; TRBD1 might be the D (6 bases). Trimming left V 5 bases short and J 3 bases short, with 22 bases between. Germline CDR1 LNHDA, CDR2 SQIVND (reference sequence). There are 17 residues in the CDR3. The CDR3 here is CASSVEPGQQLYYGYTF. Here the CDR3 DNA reads TGTGCCAGTAGTGTCGAACCGGGACAACAATTGTACTATGGCTACACCTTC. Variable domain in full (rest from reference TRBV19 and TRBJ1-2): DGGITQSPKYLFRKEGQNVTLSCEQNLNHDAMYWYRQDPGQGLRLIYYSQIVNDFQKGDIAEGYSVSREKKESFPLTVTSAQKNPTAFYLCASSVEPGQQLYYGYTFGSGTRLTVV.

The rearrangement links TRBV15 to TRBJ2-1; D is undetermined. This CDR3 has 14 amino acids. V lost 3 bases, J lost 6 bases, and 12 bases lay in between. Per germline, CDR1 LNHNV and CDR2 YYDKDF (reference sequence). The CDR3 DNA reads as TGTGCCACCAGCAGCTCCCTTTTCCGCAATGAGCAGTTCTTC. Translating gives CATSSSLFRNEQFF.

The chain has TRBV2 and TRBJ2-5; unclear D gene. Germline V CDR1 and CDR2: SNHLY, FYNNEI. V lost 7 bases to trimming and J lost 5 bases, with 14 bases between them. The CDR3 consists of 13 residues. The CDR3 sequence: CASMGPERETQYF. The CDR3 DNA sequence: TGTGCCAGCATGGGTCCGGAGAGGGAGACCCAGTACTTC.

The chain couples TRBV5-1 to TRBJ1-2; D is undetermined. The germline gives CDR1 SGHRS, CDR2 YFSETQ. The V gene lost 3 bases and the J gene lost 4 bases, with 10 bases spanning the gap. This CDR3 spans 13 amino acids. In DNA, the CDR3 is TGCGCCAGCAGCTCCACTACAATCTATGGCTACACCTTC. Protein sequence: CASSSTTIYGYTF.

The CDR3 sequence: CASSQDHRGLGGYGYTF. DNA of the CDR3: TGTGCCAGCAGCCAAGATCACAGGGGGCTTGGTGGTTATGGCTACACCTTC. V is TRBV3-1 (or the pseudogene TRBV3-2) and J is TRBJ1-2; 9 bases are a match to TRBD1. The ends lost 0 bases at V and 5 bases at J; junction bases unmatched: 10. Per germline, CDR1 LGHDT and CDR2 YNNKEL (reference sequence). The CDR3 totals 17 residues.

The chain couples TRBV9 to TRBJ2-2; 7 nucleotides align to TRBD2. V trimming: 1 base; J trimming: 2 bases; junction bases outside the gene matches: 5. Germline CDR1 is SGDLS and CDR2 is YYNGEE. The CDR3 spans 16 residues. For the CDR3, the DNA is TGTGCCAGCAGCGTAAGCGGGGCCCATAACACCGGGGAGCTGTTTTTT. It codes for CASSVSGAHNTGELFF.

The chain carries TRBV28 and TRBJ1-5; the match to TRBD1 covers 10 bases. The CDR3 sequence is 16 residues long. CDR1 is MDHEN, CDR2 SYDVKM, per germline. The J segment lost 5 bases and the V segment lost 2 bases, leaving 6 bases of the junction unmatched. CDR3 coding DNA: TGTGCCAGCAGTTTAGGAGGGGACAGGGGCTATCAGCCCCAGCATTTT. It yields the protein CASSLGGDRGYQPQHF.

This clone has a single count. CDR3 loop: CASSYTPRGRGNTEAFF. For the CDR3, the DNA is TGTGCCAGCAGTTACACCCCCAGGGGGCGGGGGAACACTGAAGCTTTCTTT. The J gene is TRBJ1-1, the V gene TRBV6-2 or TRBV6-3; 8 positions agree with TRBD1. Germline V gene data show CDR1 as MNHEY and CDR2 as SVGEGT. V gave up 2 bases and J gave up 1 base; unmatched junction bases: 9. The CDR3 is 17 residues long.

This rearrangement joins TRBV6-6 to TRBJ1-4; D is possibly TRBD1 (6 bases). CDR1 is MNHNY, CDR2 SVGAGI, per germline (reference sequence). Trimming removed 6 bases at V and 7 bases at J, with 12 bases between. CDR3 length: 13 amino acids. CDR3 protein: CASRGTTAEKLFF. Here the CDR3 DNA reads TGTGCCAGCAGAGGGACAACAGCTGAAAAACTGTTTTTT.

For the CDR3, the DNA is TGTGCCAGCAGTCCCCGTAGCTCCTACAATGAGCAGTTCTTC. The encoded protein is CASSPRSSYNEQFF. The rearrangement uses TRBV27 and TRBJ2-1; D is unresolved. This CDR3 spans 14 amino acids. Germline CDR1 MNHEY, CDR2 SMNVEV (reference sequence). The V end lost 5 bases, the J end lost 0 bases, and 8 bases lay between the germline ends.

The rearrangement links TRBV24-1 to TRBJ2-5; perhaps TRBD2 as D (5 bases). The CDR3 has 14 residues. Germline CDR1 reads KGHDR; CDR2 reads SFDVKD. Trimming shortened V by 5 bases and J by 0 bases, and 9 bases separated the two germline ends. In nucleotides, the CDR3 is TGTGCCACCAGTGGCACTAGTGACCAAGAGACCCAGTACTTC. Amino acids: CATSGTSDQETQYF.

The chain links TRBV27 to TRBJ1-2; 9 bases match TRBD1. The CDR3 has 14 residues. Germline V gene lookup returns CDR1 MNHEY and CDR2 SMNVEV (reference sequence). Trimming removed 6 bases from V and 6 bases from J; junction bases left unmatched: 8. The CDR3 DNA reads as TGTGCCAGCAGCCGAATACAGGGGGCAGATGGCTACACCTTC. Its translation: CASSRIQGADGYTF.

The genes are TRBV6-1 and TRBJ1-6; 7 positions match TRBD1. The CDR3 is 16 amino acids. The junction had 10 bases not matched to a gene; V was cut back by 4 bases and J by 7 bases. Looked up from germline, CDR1 is MNHNS and CDR2 is SASEGT. The CDR3 DNA follows: TGTGCCAGCAGTGCGGCCAGGGGGTTCGGAAATTCACCCCTCCACTTT. Protein product: CASSAARGFGNSPLHF.

The chain has TRBV5-5 and TRBJ2-7; D may be TRBD1 (6 bases). Trimming removed 4 bases at V and 0 bases at J, with 8 bases between. Per germline, CDR1 SGHKS and CDR2 YYEKEE (reference sequence). The length of the CDR3 is 13 residues. CDR3 sequence: CASSLTGSYEQYF. The CDR3, as DNA: TGTGCCAGCAGCCTGACAGGCTCCTACGAGCAGTACTTC.

The rearrangement joins TRBV28 to TRBJ1-2, with D possibly being TRBD1 (5 bases). V was cut by 6 bases and J by 12 bases, with 26 bases left in between. The CDR3 contains 15 residues. From germline, CDR1 is MDHEN and CDR2 SYDVKM. This CDR3 reads CASSFRILDHPGDTF. The CDR3 nucleotides are TGTGCCAGCAGCTTCCGGATACTGGATCACCCGGGGGACACCTTC.